This is a list of T cell receptor beta chains from one sample in a study of control samples from healthy donors and cancer patients. This table comes from immunoSEQ multiplex PCR, and its TCRdb copy is limited to in-frame clones, with some not included. The sample holds about 35,000 clones; 90% to 95% are singletons and the top ten take roughly 1.7%. The specimen was PBMCs. The receptors here all came from a man between 35 and 55 years old with colorectal cancer. CDR3s include the opening cysteine and the closing phenylalanine or tryptophan. A D gene is named only where the DNA matches it firmly. Not every row has a clone size; where given, it reads once, few, many or a size class.

DNA: TGTGCCAGCGTGGAGGGGACAGGCTATAATTCACCCCTCCACTTT
CDR3: CASVEGTGYNSPLHF
J: TRBJ1-6
size: few
D: TRBD1
V: TRBV19

DNA: TGTGCCAGCAGCTCAACTCCGGGACTAGCGGGGGGGAGCTCCTACAATGAGCAGTTCTTC
CDR3: CASSSTPGLAGGSSYNEQFF
J: TRBJ2-1
size: .
D: TRBD2
V: TRBV5-5

DNA: TGTGCCAGCAGCCCCTGGGGGGTAGGAGCTTTCTTT
CDR3: CASSPWGVGAFF
J: TRBJ1-1
size: .
D: .
V: TRBV5-4

DNA: TGTGCCAGTGGGGACCCCGGTTGGGAGACCCAGTACTTC
CDR3: CASGDPGWETQYF
J: TRBJ2-5
size: few
D: .
V: TRBV19

DNA: TGTGCCAGCAGTGATCCGGGACAGGGGTTCAATGAGCAGTTCTTC
CDR3: CASSDPGQGFNEQFF
J: TRBJ2-1
size: .
D: TRBD1
V: TRBV6-1

DNA: TGCAGCGTTGAACCAGCCGGGACGTTCTACTCCTACAATGAGCAGTTCTTC
CDR3: CSVEPAGTFYSYNEQFF
J: TRBJ2-1
size: .
D: .
V: TRBV29-1

DNA: TGTGCCAGCAGTCACACTAGCACGAGCTCCTACGAGCAGTACTTC
CDR3: CASSHTSTSSYEQYF
J: TRBJ2-7
size: .
D: .
V: TRBV6-5

DNA: TGTGCCAGCAGTGAAGATATTGGGACAATTATGGGGGAAAAACTGTTTTTT
CDR3: CASSEDIGTIMGEKLFF
J: TRBJ1-4
size: .
D: .
V: TRBV6-1

DNA: TGTGCCAGCAGCTCTCCGGGACAGGGATACGAGCAGTACTTC
CDR3: CASSSPGQGYEQYF
J: TRBJ2-7
size: .
D: TRBD1
V: TRBV11-2

DNA: TGTGCCAGCAGTCCACCGGGACTAGGACGATATGAGCAGTTCTTC
CDR3: CASSPPGLGRYEQFF
J: TRBJ2-1
size: .
D: TRBD2
V: TRBV27

DNA: TGTGCCAGCAGTGAAGGCCCGGGGACAGAGGAACGTTTGGATACGCAGTATTTT
CDR3: CASSEGPGTEERLDTQYF
J: TRBJ2-3
size: .
D: TRBD1
V: TRBV2

DNA: TGTGCCAGCAGTGAAGCCAATAGGAACACTGAAGCTTTCTTT
CDR3: CASSEANRNTEAFF
J: TRBJ1-1
size: .
D: .
V: TRBV6-1

DNA: TGCGCCAGCAGCTCGTCTATGAACACTGAAGCTTTCTTT
CDR3: CASSSSMNTEAFF
J: TRBJ1-1
size: .
D: .
V: TRBV5-1

DNA: TGCAGCATAACAGGATCCAAGGTCGGGGAGCTGTTTTTT
CDR3: CSITGSKVGELFF
J: TRBJ2-2
size: .
D: .
V: TRBV29-1

DNA: TGTGCCAGTAGTACAGGGGGCCTGCAGCCCCAGCATTTT
CDR3: CASSTGGLQPQHF
J: TRBJ1-5
size: .
D: TRBD1
V: TRBV19

DNA: TGTGCCAGCTCACCTTACTCGGACAGTGGCTACACCTTC
CDR3: CASSPYSDSGYTF
J: TRBJ1-2
size: .
D: .
V: TRBV18

DNA: TGTGCCAGCAGCTTGGATGTAGGGCCGGCAGTGGATGAAAAACTGTTTTTT
CDR3: CASSLDVGPAVDEKLFF
J: TRBJ1-4
size: .
D: .
V: TRBV5-7

DNA: TGTGCCAGCAGTTTGGACAACGCGGCTTCACCCCTCCACTTT
CDR3: CASSLDNAASPLHF
J: TRBJ1-6
size: few
D: .
V: TRBV27

DNA: TGTGCCAGCAGTAGACAGGGGCTAATGAACACTGAAGCTTTCTTT
CDR3: CASSRQGLMNTEAFF
J: TRBJ1-1
size: .
D: TRBD1
V: TRBV5-4

DNA: TGTGCCAGCTTCAGCTGGGGGCAAGAGACCCAGTACTTC
CDR3: CASFSWGQETQYF
J: TRBJ2-5
size: .
D: .
V: TRBV6-5

DNA: TGTGCCAGCTTAGCGGGGGAGCTTGACGGAGAGACCCAGTACTTC
CDR3: CASLAGELDGETQYF
J: TRBJ2-5
size: once
D: TRBD2
V: TRBV5-5

DNA: TGTGCCAGCAGCGTAGGGGGACAGGGAGCGGGAAACACCATATATTTT
CDR3: CASSVGGQGAGNTIYF
J: TRBJ1-3
size: .
D: TRBD1
V: TRBV9

DNA: TGTGCCAGCAGCCTAGGTGCTAGCACAGATACGCAGTATTTT
CDR3: CASSLGASTDTQYF
J: TRBJ2-3
size: few
D: .
V: TRBV5-5

DNA: TGCGCCAGCAGCTTGGACGGTATGGCCGATTATTTAAGGGGCTACGAGCAGTACTTC
CDR3: CASSLDGMADYLRGYEQYF
J: TRBJ2-7
size: .
D: .
V: TRBV5-1

DNA: TGCGCCAGCAGCCAGGCGGGCGGGGGCCGGGAGACCCAGTACTTC
CDR3: CASSQAGGGRETQYF
J: TRBJ2-5
size: .
D: .
V: TRBV4-1

DNA: TGTGCCAGCAGCTCCGGGACAGGGAAAGGTCAGCCCCAGCATTTT
CDR3: CASSSGTGKGQPQHF
J: TRBJ1-5
size: once
D: TRBD1
V: TRBV7-6

DNA: TGCGCCAGCAGCCGAGTTTTGGGCGGGGGGGAGTACAATGAGCAGTTCTTC
CDR3: CASSRVLGGGEYNEQFF
J: TRBJ2-1
size: once
D: TRBD2
V: TRBV4-3

DNA: TGTGCCAGCAGCTCCGTCGGGACTAGCATCTATGAGCAGTTCTTC
CDR3: CASSSVGTSIYEQFF
J: TRBJ2-1
size: .
D: TRBD2
V: TRBV7-2

DNA: TGTGCCAGCTCACCACTGGGACAGGGATCTGAAGCTTTCTTT
CDR3: CASSPLGQGSEAFF
J: TRBJ1-1
size: .
D: TRBD1
V: TRBV18

DNA: TGTGCCAGCAGCCTAACCGGGACAGGGATACACGAGCAGTACTTC
CDR3: CASSLTGTGIHEQYF
J: TRBJ2-7
size: .
D: TRBD1
V: TRBV7-3

DNA: TGTGCCAGCAGCTCCAGTAGGGCAGCTACTAGCACAGATACGCAGTATTTT
CDR3: CASSSSRAATSTDTQYF
J: TRBJ2-3
size: .
D: .
V: TRBV7-9

DNA: TGTGCCAGCAGCTCACGGACAGGGGTGGGGCGGGGCTACACCTTC
CDR3: CASSSRTGVGRGYTF
J: TRBJ1-2
size: .
D: TRBD1
V: TRBV9

DNA: TGTGCCAGCATTAGACAGGGGGGCGTCACTGAAGCTTTCTTT
CDR3: CASIRQGGVTEAFF
J: TRBJ1-1
size: few
D: TRBD1
V: TRBV7-9

DNA: TGCGCCAGCAGCTTGTCTGCAGGGAAAGACTATGGCTACACCTTC
CDR3: CASSLSAGKDYGYTF
J: TRBJ1-2
size: .
D: .
V: TRBV5-1

DNA: TGTGCCAGCAGCTCCCAGCGGCGAGGAGATGGCTACACCTTC
CDR3: CASSSQRRGDGYTF
J: TRBJ1-2
size: .
D: .
V: TRBV7-2

DNA: TGTGCCAGCAGCCGGATGATGACCAGGAATCAGCCCCAGCATTTT
CDR3: CASSRMMTRNQPQHF
J: TRBJ1-5
size: .
D: .
V: TRBV21-1

DNA: TGTGCCAGTAGCTCCGACGGTTCGGGTTCACCCCTCCACTTT
CDR3: CASSSDGSGSPLHF
J: TRBJ1-6
size: .
D: .
V: TRBV19

DNA: TGTGCCAGCACTCCACACGGATCTCGAGAGTCACCCCTCCACTTT
CDR3: CASTPHGSRESPLHF
J: TRBJ1-6
size: .
D: .
V: TRBV27

DNA: TGCAGCGTTGATGGTCAGTCGAACACTGAAGCTTTCTTT
CDR3: CSVDGQSNTEAFF
J: TRBJ1-1
size: .
D: .
V: TRBV29-1

DNA: TGTGCCAGCGGGCGGGCGGGCATTGGCTACACCTTC
CDR3: CASGRAGIGYTF
J: TRBJ1-2
size: .
D: .
V: TRBV11-3

DNA: TGTGCCTGGAGGGGGGACTCCACAGGCACAGATACGCAGTATTTT
CDR3: CAWRGDSTGTDTQYF
J: TRBJ2-3
size: .
D: .
V: TRBV30

DNA: TGTGCCAGCAGCTCAGGACAGCTACTTAATTCACCCCTCCACTTT
CDR3: CASSSGQLLNSPLHF
J: TRBJ1-6
size: .
D: .
V: TRBV5-6

DNA: TGCGCCAGCAGCTTCCGGGAGAGCTCACCCCTCCACTTT
CDR3: CASSFRESSPLHF
J: TRBJ1-6
size: .
D: .
V: TRBV5-1

DNA: TGTGCCAGCAGCAGAGCTAGCGGGGGCTCCTACAATGAGCAGTTCTTC
CDR3: CASSRASGGSYNEQFF
J: TRBJ2-1
size: .
D: TRBD2
V: TRBV5-8

DNA: TGTGCCAGCTCACATAACCCACAAAGCTCCTACAATGAGCAGTTCTTC
CDR3: CASSHNPQSSYNEQFF
J: TRBJ2-1
size: .
D: .
V: TRBV18